This entry describes one T cell receptor (beta chain). The repertoire was sequenced with immunoSEQ multiplex PCR; TCRdb's copy has only in-frame clones and lacks some. The sample lists roughly 400,000 clones, about 92% occurring once. In germline, CDR1 is SGHNT, CDR2 YYREEE (reference sequence). The CDR3 consists of 15 residues. V was shortened by 4 bases and J by 0 bases, with 13 bases between the two germline ends. This record belongs to a study of blood T cell repertoires in COVID-19. The chain links TRBV5-4 to TRBJ1-1; perhaps TRBD1 as D (6 bases). The sample was PBMCs or T cells enriched from blood (not recorded which). The source is a man younger than 30 who had recovered from COVID-19. CDR3 loop: CASSLPDRLNTEAFF. CDR3 in DNA: TGTGCCAGCAGCCTCCCCGACAGGTTGAACACTGAAGCTTTCTTT.